A single sample gave rise to the 7 T cell receptor beta chains below, sequenced in a study of cytomegalovirus exposure and HLA in healthy donors. Both 60 Vbeta primers and 13 Jbeta primers went into the PCR. The data were produced by immunoSEQ multiplex PCR, yet TCRdb's version contains in-frame clones alone and is incomplete. The table includes more than 150,000 clones, roughly 88% detected once. Sequenced material: PBMCs. These receptor sequences come from a woman aged 18-29 years in good health and CMV-seronegative.

The gene calls are TRBV28 and TRBJ2-7, with 9 positions matching TRBD2. The junction had 6 bases not matched to a gene; V was cut back by 1 base and J by 5 bases. This CDR3 has 15 residues. Per germline, CDR1 MDHEN and CDR2 SYDVKM. In DNA, the CDR3 is TGTGCCAGCAGTTTATTGCGGGGGGGGATCCACGAGCAGTACTTC. Encoded protein: CASSLLRGGIHEQYF.

V is TRBV11-2 and J is TRBJ1-1, with 8 bases matching TRBD1. Germline CDR1 SGHAT, CDR2 FQNNGV. This CDR3 has 15 amino acids. V shed 1 base and J 0 bases; nucleotides not matched to a gene: 1. CDR3 DNA: TGTGCCAGCAGCTTAGGGACAGGGCTGAACACTGAAGCTTTCTTT. Translating it yields CASSLGTGLNTEAFF.

This chain uses TRBV6-5 with TRBJ2-4, with 7 bases matching TRBD1. J gave up 10 bases and V 5 bases, and 2 bases lay outside the gene matches. Germline-derived CDR1 and CDR2 are MNHEY and SVGAGI. The CDR3 extends over 11 amino acids. The CDR3 DNA follows: TGTGCCAGCAGTCAGGGGGAGATTCAGTACTTC. It codes for CASSQGEIQYF.

The J gene is TRBJ1-4, the V gene TRBV10-1; D is perhaps TRBD1 (5 bases). Germline V gene sequence: CDR1 WNHNN, CDR2 SYGVQD (reference sequence). V was pared by 4 bases and J by 6 bases, with 12 bases between. The length of the CDR3 is 14 residues. Written as DNA, the CDR3 is TGCGCCAGCAGTGTTCAGGGAAAGGATGAAAAACTGTTTTTT. Amino acid sequence: CASSVQGKDEKLFF.

V is TRBV5-1 and J is TRBJ1-1; D call uncertain. The CDR3 has 17 amino acids. Germline V gene data show CDR1 as SGHRS and CDR2 as YFSETQ. Trimming took 0 bases from V and 3 from J, leaving 18 bases between them. The CDR3 reads CASSLGYTGLGDTEAFF. The DNA for the CDR3 is TGCGCCAGCAGCTTGGGGTATACGGGGTTAGGAGACACTGAAGCTTTCTTT.

The chain carries TRBV7-9 and TRBJ2-7, with TRBD1 matching over 11 bases. V was clipped by 5 bases and J by 5 bases; unmatched bases: 5. CDR1 SEHNR and CDR2 FQNEAQ come from the germline V gene (reference sequence). The CDR3 sequence is 14 residues long. This CDR3 is CASSRQGQGDEQYF. The CDR3 DNA sequence: TGTGCCAGCAGCAGACAGGGACAGGGGGACGAGCAGTACTTC.

The chain has TRBV28 and TRBJ1-1, with D maybe TRBD1 (5 bases). The germline V gene encodes CDR1 MDHEN and CDR2 SYDVKM. The CDR3 loop spans 15 amino acids. V dropped 11 bases and J dropped 1 base, with 20 bases sitting between them. The CDR3 reads CAGEGPYYGNTEAFF. Written as DNA, the CDR3 is TGTGCCGGGGAGGGGCCTTATTACGGGAACACTGAAGCTTTCTTT. Together with reference TRBV28 and TRBJ1-1, the CDR3 gives the full variable domain: DVKVTQSSRYLVKRTGEKVFLECVQDMDHENMFWYRQDPGLGLRLIYFSYDVKMKEKGDIPEGYSVSREKKERFSLILESASTNQTSMYLCAGEGPYYGNTEAFFGQGTRLTVV.